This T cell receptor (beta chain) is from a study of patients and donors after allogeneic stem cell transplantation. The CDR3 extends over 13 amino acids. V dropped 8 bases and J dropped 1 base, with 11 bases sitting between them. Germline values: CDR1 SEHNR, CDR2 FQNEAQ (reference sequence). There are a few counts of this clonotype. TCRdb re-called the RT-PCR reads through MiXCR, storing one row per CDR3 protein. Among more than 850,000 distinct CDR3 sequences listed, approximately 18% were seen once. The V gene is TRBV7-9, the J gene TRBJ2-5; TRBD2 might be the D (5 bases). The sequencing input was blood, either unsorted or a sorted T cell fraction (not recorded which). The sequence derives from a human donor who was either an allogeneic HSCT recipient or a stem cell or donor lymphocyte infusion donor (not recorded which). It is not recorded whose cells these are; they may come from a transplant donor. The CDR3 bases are TGTGCCAGCCGGACTCCTAGCCAAGAGACCCAGTACTTC. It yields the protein CASRTPSQETQYF.